Listed here is a single T cell receptor (beta chain). Trimming at V came to 0 bases and at J to 7 bases, leaving 12 bases not matched to a gene. CDR1 and CDR2 (germline): KGHDR, SFDVKD. The CDR3 spans 19 residues. In the authors' methods: The assay estimated nucleated cells by amplifying reference gene primers. The method was immunoSEQ multiplex PCR; TCRdb's version includes in-frame clones alone and lacks a portion of them. D and trimming come from the DNA, and the V and J calls and clone size come from that table. This sample carries more than 150,000 clones, approximately 78% of them seen once, and the ten largest clones take around a sixth. The data derive from a study of blood T cell repertoires in COVID-19. As for the study in general: Researchers got acute and convalescent COVID-19 samples from the United States, Italy and Spain.

Participants were aged 18 to 89 years, lived in about two dozen US areas, and enrolled virtually. Recovery among Cohort 3 donors was established by two negative PCRs, clearance, or symptom resolution. This TCR was sampled from a woman aged 50 to 60 who had recovered from COVID-19. The V call is TRBV24-1, the J call TRBJ2-1, with 12 nucleotides matching TRBD2. Sequencing input: PBMCs or T cells enriched from blood (not recorded which). The CDR3 is CATSDLDFLAGGSLNEQFF. CDR3 bases: TGTGCCACCAGTGATTTGGATTTCCTAGCGGGAGGGAGTCTAAATGAGCAGTTCTTC.